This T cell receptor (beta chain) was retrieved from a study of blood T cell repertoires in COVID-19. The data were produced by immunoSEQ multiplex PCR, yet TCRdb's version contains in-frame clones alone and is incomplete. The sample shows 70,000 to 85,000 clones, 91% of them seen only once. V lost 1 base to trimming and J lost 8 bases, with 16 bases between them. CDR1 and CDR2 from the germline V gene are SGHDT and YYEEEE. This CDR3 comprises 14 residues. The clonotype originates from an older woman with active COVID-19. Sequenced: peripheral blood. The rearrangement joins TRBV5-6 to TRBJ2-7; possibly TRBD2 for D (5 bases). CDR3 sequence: CASSLSAGPKKQYF. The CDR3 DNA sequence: TGTGCCAGCAGCTTGTCCGCGGGCCCTAAGAAGCAGTACTTC.